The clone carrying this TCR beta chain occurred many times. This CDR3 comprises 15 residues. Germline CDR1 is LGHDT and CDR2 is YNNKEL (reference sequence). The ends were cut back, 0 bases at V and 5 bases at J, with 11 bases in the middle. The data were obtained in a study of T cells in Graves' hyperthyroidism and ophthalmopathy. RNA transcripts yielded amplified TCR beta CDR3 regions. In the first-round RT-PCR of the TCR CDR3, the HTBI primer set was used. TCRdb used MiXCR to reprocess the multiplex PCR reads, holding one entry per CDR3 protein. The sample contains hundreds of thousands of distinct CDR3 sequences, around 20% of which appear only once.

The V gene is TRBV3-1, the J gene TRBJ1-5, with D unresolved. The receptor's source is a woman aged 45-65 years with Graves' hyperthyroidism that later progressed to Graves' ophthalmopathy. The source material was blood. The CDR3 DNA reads TGTGCCAGCAGCCAAGATCTATTGCCTCATCAGCCCCAGCATTTT. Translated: CASSQDLLPHQPQHF.